A single TCR beta chain is shown here with its context. Its target is not known. Individuals who donated were healthy Caucasians from Russia aged about 6 to 100. Next came a second PCR, run for about 6 to 12 cycles, which used a sample-barcoded 5' primer along with a J-beta primer mix. Tagging of each cDNA molecule was performed by a template-switch adaptor with 12 random nucleotides. TCRdb processed the 5' RACE reads anew with MiXCR; each CDR3 protein has one entry. The sample has approximately 1,000,000 distinct CDR3 sequences; less than 45% are singletons. The data originate from a study of blood T cells in healthy people across ages. Study-wide findings and caveats: The lack of PBMC sorting stopped any conclusive naive versus antigen-experienced comparison. Greater diversity and more naive CD4+ cells were seen in long-lived donors than in aged donors.

Trimming stripped 6 bases from V and 4 bases from J, with 13 bases between. Germline V gene lookup returns CDR1 WSHSY and CDR2 SAAADI. This CDR3 is built from 14 residues. The sample taken for sequencing was blood. The V and J genes are TRBV10-2 and TRBJ2-1; D may be TRBD1 (6 bases). The source is a man aged 18 to 30 in good health. This CDR3 reads CASRGANSYNEQFF. Here the CDR3 DNA reads TGCGCCAGCAGGGGGGCAAATTCGTACAATGAGCAGTTCTTC.